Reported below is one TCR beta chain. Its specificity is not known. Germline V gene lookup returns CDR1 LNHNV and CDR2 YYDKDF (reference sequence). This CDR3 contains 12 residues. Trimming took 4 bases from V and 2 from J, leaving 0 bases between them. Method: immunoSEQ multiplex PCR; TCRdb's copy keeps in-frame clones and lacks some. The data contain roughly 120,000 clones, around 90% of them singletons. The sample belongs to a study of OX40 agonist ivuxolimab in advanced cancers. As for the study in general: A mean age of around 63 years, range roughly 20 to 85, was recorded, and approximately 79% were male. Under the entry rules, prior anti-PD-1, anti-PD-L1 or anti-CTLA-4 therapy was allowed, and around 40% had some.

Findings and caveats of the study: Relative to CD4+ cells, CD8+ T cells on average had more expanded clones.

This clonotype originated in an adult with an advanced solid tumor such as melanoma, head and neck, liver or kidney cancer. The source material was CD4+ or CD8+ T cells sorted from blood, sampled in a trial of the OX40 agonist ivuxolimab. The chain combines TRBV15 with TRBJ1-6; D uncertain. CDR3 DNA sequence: TGTGCCACCAGCACCTATAATTCACCCCTCCACTTT. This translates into CATSTYNSPLHF.